This T cell receptor (beta chain) was sequenced for a study of blood T cell repertoires in COVID-19. Whole-study context: Italy, Spain and the United States were the sources of the convalescent and acute COVID-19 samples.

CDR1 is GTSNPN and CDR2 is SVGIG in the germline V gene (reference sequence). There are 13 residues in the CDR3. V shed 3 bases, J shed 4 bases, and the junction held 4 bases outside the gene matches. Donors in Cohort 3 who had recovered were those with two negative PCRs, healthcare professional clearance, or resolution of their symptoms. The table came from immunoSEQ multiplex PCR; TCRdb's copy has only in-frame clones and leaves some out. The data contain hundreds of thousands of clones, 80% to 90% of them singletons. Sequences were obtained from PBMCs or T cells enriched from blood (not recorded which). This chain connects TRBV30 to TRBJ1-1, with 8 bases matching TRBD1. This TCR came from a man in his late teens or twenties who had recovered from COVID-19. As DNA, the CDR3 is TGTGCCTGGAGACAGGGGGGTGTCACTGAAGCTTTCTTT. Translation gives CAWRQGGVTEAFF.